Each of the 7 T cell receptor beta chains below was sequenced from the same sample in a study of graft-versus-host responses after intestinal transplantation. For these TCRs, the target antigens are not known. This table comes from immunoSEQ multiplex PCR, and its TCRdb copy is limited to in-frame clones, with some not included. This sample carries roughly 30,000 clones, about 79% of them seen once, and the ten largest clones take around a fifth. The specimen comprised unstimulated CD8+ T cells sorted from spleen or lymph node cells, sampled before intestinal transplant. Receptors originate from a human donor who received an intestinal transplant.

The rearrangement uses TRBV9 and TRBJ2-5; weak D call: TRBD2 (5 bases). V lost 0 bases and J 1 base, leaving 7 bases between the germline ends. Germline CDR1 is SGDLS and CDR2 is YYNGEE. CDR3 size: 14 residues. The CDR3 reads CASSVGGSQETQYF. The CDR3 coding sequence is TGTGCCAGCAGCGTAGGAGGGAGCCAAGAGACCCAGTACTTC. Supplemented by reference TRBV9 and TRBJ2-5, the full variable domain reads DSGVTQTPKHLITATGQRVTLRCSPRSGDLSVYWYQQSLDQGLQFLIQYYNGEERAKGNILERFSAQQFPDLHSELNLSSLELGDSALYFCASSVGGSQETQYFGPGTRLLVL.

Only a few counts were recorded for this clone. The V gene is TRBV5-5, the J gene TRBJ2-5, with D perhaps TRBD1 (6 bases). Trimming stripped 4 bases from V and 0 bases from J, with 10 bases between. Germline CDR1 reads SGHKS; CDR2 reads YYEKEE (reference sequence). This CDR3 comprises 14 residues. CDR3: CASSTGDNQETQYF. The CDR3 DNA sequence: TGTGCCAGCAGCACTGGGGACAACCAAGAGACCCAGTACTTC.

The rearrangement uses TRBV10-3 and TRBJ2-2; no firm D call. V dropped 10 bases and J dropped 0 bases, with 9 bases sitting between them. The CDR3 covers 13 residues. Germline loops: CDR1 ENHRY, CDR2 SYGVKD. The CDR3 sequence is CASGDSNTGELFF. The CDR3 bases are TGTGCCAGCGGAGATTCGAACACCGGGGAGCTGTTTTTT.

This chain uses TRBV27 with TRBJ2-7; a weak D match, TRBD2 (6 bases). Per the germline V gene, CDR1 is MNHEY and CDR2 is SMNVEV (reference sequence). This CDR3 contains 13 residues. The ends were cut back, 2 bases at V and 1 base at J, with 6 bases in the middle. The CDR3 nucleotides are TGTGCCAGCAGTTTAGCGGGGTCCTACGAGCAGTACTTC. Translated: CASSLAGSYEQYF.

The chain links TRBV30 to TRBJ2-3; 11 bases fit TRBD2. The V segment lost 5 bases and the J segment 6 bases; nucleotides outside the gene matches: 13. Germline V gene sequence: CDR1 GTSNPN, CDR2 SVGIG (reference sequence). This CDR3 has 16 amino acids. In DNA form, the CDR3 reads TGTGCCTGGGAACCATTAGCGGGGGGGAGGGGGGATACGCAGTATTTT. Amino acid sequence: CAWEPLAGGRGDTQYF. The whole variable domain, filled in from reference TRBV30 and TRBJ2-3, reads SQTIHQWPATLVQPVGSPLSLECTVEGTSNPNLYWYRQAAGRGLQLLFYSVGIGQISSEVPQNLSASRPQDRQFILSSKKLLLSDSGFYLCAWEPLAGGRGDTQYFGPGTRLTVL.

There are a few counts of this clone. The rearrangement joins TRBV11-2 to TRBJ2-7; D not resolved. There are 15 residues in the CDR3. V was clipped by 5 bases and J by 2 bases, with 16 bases between them. Germline V lookup: CDR1 SGHAT, CDR2 FQNNGV. CDR3 loop: CASSPLAGPAYEQYF. The CDR3 DNA reads as TGTGCCAGCAGCCCCCTGGCAGGTCCCGCCTACGAGCAGTACTTC.

This chain joins TRBV7-9 and TRBJ2-3; perhaps TRBD2 as D (6 bases). Germline V gene lookup returns CDR1 SEHNR and CDR2 FQNEAQ (reference sequence). The CDR3 consists of 16 residues. Trimming took 1 base from V and 6 from J, leaving 17 bases between them. The CDR3 DNA reads TGTGCCAGCAGCTTAGTTGGCGCCGGGCTAGCGGATACGCAGTATTTT. Protein product: CASSLVGAGLADTQYF.